This T cell receptor beta chain stems from a study of cytomegalovirus exposure and HLA in healthy donors. J lost 5 bases, V lost 10 bases, and 7 bases had no gene match. CDR3 size: 12 residues. Germline V gene sequence: CDR1 LNHDA, CDR2 SQIVND (reference sequence). The PCR contained 60 Vbeta and 13 Jbeta primers. In the original analysis: The authors later counted about 80 million unique TCR beta chains, 9 million to 12 million of them shared. The assay was immunoSEQ multiplex PCR, and TCRdb's table has in-frame clones only and misses some. The DNA gave D and trimming, while V, J and clone size come from that table. Its clone listing holds approximately 100,000 clones. Points on this clone: The antigen is unknown.

General study results and limits: A later analysis reportedly found that, within productive TCRs, an Asian-associated ancestry cluster had fewer N-insertions than the mean observed across the approximately 600 donors.

The receptor was derived from a man in his fifties in good health and CMV-seropositive. The sequenced material came from PBMCs. This chain connects TRBV19 to TRBJ1-1; 7 bases are a match to TRBD1. CDR3 in DNA: TGTGCCACTACAGGGGTAGGGACTGAAGCTTTCTTT. It yields the protein CATTGVGTEAFF. The full variable domain, completed using reference TRBV19 and TRBJ1-1, is DGGITQSPKYLFRKEGQNVTLSCEQNLNHDAMYWYRQDPGQGLRLIYYSQIVNDFQKGDIAEGYSVSREKKESFPLTVTSAQKNPTAFYLCATTGVGTEAFFGQGTRLTVV.